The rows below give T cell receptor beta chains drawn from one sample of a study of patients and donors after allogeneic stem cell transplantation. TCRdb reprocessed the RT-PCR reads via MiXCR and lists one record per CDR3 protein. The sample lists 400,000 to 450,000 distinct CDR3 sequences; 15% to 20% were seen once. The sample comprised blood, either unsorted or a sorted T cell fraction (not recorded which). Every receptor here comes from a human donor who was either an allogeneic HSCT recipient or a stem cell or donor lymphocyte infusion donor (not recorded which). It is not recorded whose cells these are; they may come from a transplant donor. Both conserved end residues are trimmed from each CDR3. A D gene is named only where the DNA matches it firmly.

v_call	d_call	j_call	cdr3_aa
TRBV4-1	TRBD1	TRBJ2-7	ASSPRTGDYEQY
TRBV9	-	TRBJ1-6	ASSVEDSYNSPLH
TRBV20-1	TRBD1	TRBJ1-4	SALTGGTEKLF
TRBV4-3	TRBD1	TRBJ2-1	ASSQDLTGGFNEQF
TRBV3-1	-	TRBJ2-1	ASSQDTSRVNEQF
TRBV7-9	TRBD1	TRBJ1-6	ASSAPGQENSPLH
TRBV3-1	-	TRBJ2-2	ASSQVGPGELF
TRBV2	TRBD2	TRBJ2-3	ASNYGGGAGGDTQY
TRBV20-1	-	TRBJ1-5	SAPLGTERSNQPQH
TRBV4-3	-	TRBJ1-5	ASSQDWDQPQH
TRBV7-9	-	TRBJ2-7	ASTYTGAQY
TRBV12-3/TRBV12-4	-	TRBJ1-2	ASSPSRQVYGYT
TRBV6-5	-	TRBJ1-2	ASSYSRRRNYGYT
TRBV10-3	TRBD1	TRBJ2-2	AIRDRGLGTGELF
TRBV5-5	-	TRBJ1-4	ASSFGADNEKLF
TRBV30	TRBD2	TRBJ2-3	AWSPGGKRADTQY
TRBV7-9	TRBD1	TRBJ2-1	ASSLGQGHNEQF
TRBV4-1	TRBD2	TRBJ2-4	ASSQNPWGGPLDIQY
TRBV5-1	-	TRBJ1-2	ASSLSQGLDGYT
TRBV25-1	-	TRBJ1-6	ASQGRENSPLH
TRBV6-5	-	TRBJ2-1	ASSYAPWSDEQF
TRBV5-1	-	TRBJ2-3	ASSLGGTASTDTQY
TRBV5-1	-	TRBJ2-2	ASSGGLLVNTGELF
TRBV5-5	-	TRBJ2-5	ASSQLGSRRETQY
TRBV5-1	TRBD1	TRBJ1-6	ASSEGQGDTPLH
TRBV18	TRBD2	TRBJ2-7	ASSPRGAGPSYEQY
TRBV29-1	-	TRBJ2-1	SVEGANEQF
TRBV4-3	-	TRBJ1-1	ASSQGVVTTEAF
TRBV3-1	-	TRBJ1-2	ASSPAPDSTNYGYT
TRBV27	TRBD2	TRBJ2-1	ASSPSMGGGQQF
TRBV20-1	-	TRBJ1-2	SARVEWAVYGYT
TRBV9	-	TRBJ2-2	ASGGPNTGELF
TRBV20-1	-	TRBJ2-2	SAIGHLNTGELF
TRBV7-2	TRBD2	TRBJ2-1	ASSRISRTRF
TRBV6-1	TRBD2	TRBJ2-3	ASSTTSGRGTQY
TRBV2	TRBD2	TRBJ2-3	ASRGTSGSTDTQY
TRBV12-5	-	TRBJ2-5	ASGLSETQY
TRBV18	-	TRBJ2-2	ASSPLDRPPLLNTGELF
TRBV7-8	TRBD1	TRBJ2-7	ASRGTGGFSYEQY
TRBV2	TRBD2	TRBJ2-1	ASSEREVYNEQF
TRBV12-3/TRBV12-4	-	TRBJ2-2	ASRTSGGNTGELF
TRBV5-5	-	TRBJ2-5	ASSLASGTQY
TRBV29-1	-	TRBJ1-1	SGTLGSLNTEAF
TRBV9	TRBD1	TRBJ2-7	ASSSGQGTYEQY
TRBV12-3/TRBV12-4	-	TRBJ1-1	ASSLRGSVTGTEAF
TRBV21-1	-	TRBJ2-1	ASSSAGTSSKV
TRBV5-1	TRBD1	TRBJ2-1	TSSVDRGRANEQF
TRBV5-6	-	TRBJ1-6	ASSLSGDRISPLH